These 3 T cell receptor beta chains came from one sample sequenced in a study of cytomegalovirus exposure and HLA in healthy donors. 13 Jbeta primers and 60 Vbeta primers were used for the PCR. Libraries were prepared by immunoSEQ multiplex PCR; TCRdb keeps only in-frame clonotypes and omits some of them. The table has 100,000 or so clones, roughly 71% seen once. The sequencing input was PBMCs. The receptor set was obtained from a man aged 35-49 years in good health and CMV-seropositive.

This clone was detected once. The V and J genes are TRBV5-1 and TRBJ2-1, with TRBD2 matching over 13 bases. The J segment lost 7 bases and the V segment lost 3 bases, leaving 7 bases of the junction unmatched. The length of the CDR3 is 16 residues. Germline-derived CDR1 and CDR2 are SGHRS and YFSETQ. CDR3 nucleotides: TGCGCCAGCAGCTGGACTAGCGGGAGTGGGGGGAATGAGCAGTTCTTC. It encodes CASSWTSGSGGNEQFF.

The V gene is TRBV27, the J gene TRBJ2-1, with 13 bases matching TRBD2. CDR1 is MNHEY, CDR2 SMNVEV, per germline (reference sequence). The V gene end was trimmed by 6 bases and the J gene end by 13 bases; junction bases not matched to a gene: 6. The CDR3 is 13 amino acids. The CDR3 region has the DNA TGTGCCAGCAGCGCACTAGCGGGAGGGCACCAGTTCTTC. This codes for CASSALAGGHQFF.

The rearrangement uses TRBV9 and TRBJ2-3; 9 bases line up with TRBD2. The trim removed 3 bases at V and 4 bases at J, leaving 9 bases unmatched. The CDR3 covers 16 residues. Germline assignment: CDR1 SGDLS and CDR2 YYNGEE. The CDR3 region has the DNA TGTGCCAGCAGCGCCTACGGACTAGCGATCGCAGATACGCAGTATTTT. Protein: CASSAYGLAIADTQYF.